A single sample is the source of the 22 T cell receptor beta chains below, sequenced in a study of cytomegalovirus exposure and HLA in healthy donors. The study ran its PCR with 60 Vbeta and 13 Jbeta primers. TCRdb keeps only in-frame clones here, not all; method: immunoSEQ multiplex PCR. The sample holds a few hundred thousand clones, around 80% seen once. The sequenced material came from PBMCs. Receptor source: a girl aged 2-15 years in good health and CMV-seronegative.

V and J are TRBV5-1 and TRBJ2-3, with 8 bases lining up with TRBD2. Losses at the gene ends were 4 bases for V and 7 bases for J; bases not matched to a gene: 14. This CDR3 region has 16 residues. Germline V lookup: CDR1 SGHRS, CDR2 YFSETQ. DNA for the CDR3: TGCGCCAGCAGCAGAACCCGGGGGGGCTCGGGACATACGCAGTATTTT. Its translation is CASSRTRGGSGHTQYF.

The chain joins TRBV7-9 to TRBJ1-2, with D tentatively TRBD1 (5 bases). The germline gives CDR1 SEHNR, CDR2 FQNEAQ (reference sequence). V was cut by 5 bases and J by 5 bases, with 12 bases left in between. This CDR3 contains 13 residues. This chain's CDR3 is CASSPRQGYGYTF. The CDR3 DNA follows: TGTGCCAGCAGCCCGCGTCAGGGATATGGCTACACCTTC.

The chain uses TRBV20-1 and TRBJ1-1; possible D gene TRBD1, 5 bases. CDR3 size: 11 residues. From germline, CDR1 is DFQATT and CDR2 SNEGSKA (reference sequence). The V end was cut by 2 bases, the J end by 6 bases, with 7 bases between. CDR3 DNA: TGCAGTGCTAGACAGGGCCCTGAAGCTTTCTTT. It translates to CSARQGPEAFF.

This clone has just one count. The rearrangement uses TRBV19 and TRBJ1-4, with 9 positions matching TRBD1. The germline V gene has CDR1 LNHDA and CDR2 SQIVND (reference sequence). Trimming removed 3 bases from V and 10 bases from J; junction bases left unmatched: 9. The CDR3 is made up of 15 amino acids. The CDR3 here is CASSMRGQGLGKLFF. CDR3 in DNA: TGTGCCAGTAGTATGAGGGGACAGGGCCTCGGAAAACTGTTTTTT.

The J gene is TRBJ1-2, the V gene TRBV5-1, with 11 bases fitting TRBD1. The CDR3 runs to 14 residues. In germline, CDR1 is SGHRS, CDR2 YFSETQ. The V gene end was trimmed by 0 bases and the J gene end by 6 bases; junction bases not matched to a gene: 1. CDR3 DNA sequence: TGCGCCAGCAGCTTGGAGGGACAGGGGGATGGCTACACCTTC. It is translated as CASSLEGQGDGYTF. The entire variable domain, with the rest obtained from reference TRBV5-1 and TRBJ1-2, is as follows: KAGVTQTPRYLIKTRGQQVTLSCSPISGHRSVSWYQQTPGQGLQFLFEYFSETQRNKGNFPGRFSGRQFSNSRSEMNVSTLELGDSALYLCASSLEGQGDGYTFGSGTRLTVV.

The chain has TRBV5-4 and TRBJ1-1; no clear D. CDR3 length: 12 residues. The V gene lost 8 bases and the J gene lost 2 bases, with 10 bases spanning the gap. The germline V gene encodes CDR1 SGHNT and CDR2 YYREEE (reference sequence). CDR3: CASSGGNTEAFF. For the CDR3, the DNA is TGTGCCAGTTCCGGAGGAAACACTGAAGCTTTCTTT.

The V and J genes are TRBV5-4 and TRBJ2-7, with TRBD2 matching 7 bases. V shed 4 bases, J shed 2 bases, and the junction held 6 bases outside the gene matches. Germline V CDR1 and CDR2: SGHNT, YYREEE (reference sequence). The CDR3 totals 14 residues. CDR3 sequence: CASSMASGTYEQYF. The CDR3, as DNA: TGTGCCAGCAGCATGGCTAGCGGTACCTACGAGCAGTACTTC. Variable domain in full (rest from reference TRBV5-4 and TRBJ2-7): ETGVTQSPTHLIKTRGQQVTLRCSSQSGHNTVSWYQQALGQGPQFIFQYYREEENGRGNFPPRFSGLQFPNYSSELNVNALELDDSALYLCASSMASGTYEQYFGPGTRLTVT.

Comments on this clone: This sample also contains other DNA sequences that code for the same CDR3. The rearrangement uses TRBV6-5 and TRBJ2-7; possibly TRBD2 for D (5 bases). CDR1 and CDR2 (germline): MNHEY, SVGAGI. This CDR3 region has 14 residues. The V gene lost 6 bases and the J gene lost 5 bases, with 17 bases spanning the gap. The CDR3, as DNA: TGTGCCAGCAGCCCTGAGCGGTTGGGTCACGAGCAGTACTTC. It is translated as CASSPERLGHEQYF.

V usage is TRBV4-2 and J usage is TRBJ2-1, with a possible D match to TRBD2 (5 bases). This CDR3 comprises 17 residues. V gave up 0 bases and J gave up 0 bases, with 12 bases separating them. The germline V gene has CDR1 LGHNA and CDR2 YNFKEQ. DNA for the CDR3: TGTGCCAGCAGCCAAGATAGGCGGGCTAGCTCCTACAATGAGCAGTTCTTC. The encoded protein is CASSQDRRASSYNEQFF.

This chain uses TRBV9 with TRBJ1-6; maybe TRBD1 (6 bases). The ends were cut back, 0 bases at V and 7 bases at J, with 17 bases in the middle. Germline V gene lookup returns CDR1 SGDLS and CDR2 YYNGEE. The CDR3 has 17 amino acids. The CDR3 sequence is CASSVDGGLGRNSPLHF. The CDR3 DNA reads as TGTGCCAGCAGCGTAGATGGGGGCCTCGGTCGAAATTCACCCCTCCACTTT.

The rearrangement uses TRBV7-9 and TRBJ2-7; TRBD1 matches at 7 bases. The CDR3 contains 15 residues. With 3 bases clipped from V and 4 bases from J, the junction kept 9 bases outside the gene matches. Per germline, CDR1 SEHNR and CDR2 FQNEAQ (reference sequence). As DNA, the CDR3 is TGTGCCAGCAGCTTCTCAGGCCTGACAGGGTACGAGCAGTACTTC. Translation gives CASSFSGLTGYEQYF.

The gene calls are TRBV18 and TRBJ2-2; 7 nucleotides align to TRBD1. J lost 4 bases, V lost 5 bases, and 4 bases had no gene match. CDR1 and CDR2 from the germline V gene are KGHSH and LQKENI. This CDR3 comprises 14 residues. The CDR3: CASSARTGTGELFF. As DNA, the CDR3 is TGTGCCAGCTCAGCACGGACAGGCACCGGGGAGCTGTTTTTT.

The sample holds a few counts of this clone. At one of its ends the junction is not consistent with the germline gene, which may arise from a read error. V is TRBV7-9 and J is TRBJ2-3; D might be TRBD2 (5 bases). The length of the CDR3 is 15 residues. Per germline, CDR1 SEHNR and CDR2 FQNEAQ (reference sequence). The CDR3 bases are TGTTCCAGCAGCCTAGGCGGGTCTCGCACAGATACGCAGTATTTT. It translates to CSSSLGGSRTDTQYF.

Notes on this clone: The junction departs from the called germline gene at one end, perhaps through a read error. The chain links TRBV7-9 to TRBJ2-1; maybe TRBD2 (5 bases). CDR1 is SEHNR, CDR2 FQNEAQ, per germline (reference sequence). The length of the CDR3 is 16 residues. The CDR3 DNA sequence: TGTTCCAGCAGCATCCTTACCGGGGTCACCTACAATGAGCAGTTCTTC. Protein product: CSSSILTGVTYNEQFF.

The CDR3 spells CASGLIADTQYF. In DNA form, the CDR3 reads TGTGCCAGTGGACTAATCGCAGATACGCAGTATTTT. This chain links TRBV27 with TRBJ2-3; TRBD2 might be the D (6 bases). The length of the CDR3 is 12 residues. Deletions cut 9 bases from V and 4 bases from J, with 11 bases between. Germline assignment: CDR1 MNHEY and CDR2 SMNVEV (reference sequence).

The V call is TRBV4-1, the J call TRBJ1-2; unclear D gene. The germline V gene has CDR1 MGHRA and CDR2 YSYEKL. The V and J ends lost 0 bases and 6 bases respectively, with 11 bases between them. This CDR3 is 14 amino acids long. CDR3 nucleotides: TGCGCCAGCAGCCAAGATTCGGTTATCCATGGCTACACCTTC. Amino acid sequence: CASSQDSVIHGYTF.

This clone was seen only once. The rearrangement joins TRBV10-2 to TRBJ2-2; 8 bases are shared with TRBD2. Looked up from germline, CDR1 is WSHSY and CDR2 is SAAADI. J lost 4 bases, V lost 9 bases, and 10 bases had no gene match. This CDR3 has 15 amino acids. In nucleotides, the CDR3 is TGCGCCAGTGAGGGGAATAGCGGGGTCACCGGGGAGCTGTTTTTT. Residues: CASEGNSGVTGELFF.

The CDR3 reads CASSPPSDTQYF. The DNA of the CDR3 is TGTGCCAGCAGCCCCCCCTCTGATACGCAGTATTTT. The V call is TRBV6-5, the J call TRBJ2-3; no definite D call. The CDR3 contains 12 residues. V shed 6 bases and J shed 6 bases, with 10 bases lying between them. CDR1 MNHEY and CDR2 SVGAGI come from the germline V gene.

The chain is built from TRBV5-1 and TRBJ1-1; 8 positions match TRBD1. CDR1 and CDR2 (germline): SGHRS, YFSETQ. The CDR3 has 13 amino acids. After removal of 3 bases from V and 5 bases from J, the junction contained 3 bases not matched to a gene. The CDR3 nucleotides are TGCGCCAGCAGCTCAGGGGGCTGGACTGAAGCTTTCTTT. This gives the protein CASSSGGWTEAFF. The full variable domain, its missing parts supplied by reference TRBV5-1 and TRBJ1-1, is KAGVTQTPRYLIKTRGQQVTLSCSPISGHRSVSWYQQTPGQGLQFLFEYFSETQRNKGNFPGRFSGRQFSNSRSEMNVSTLELGDSALYLCASSSGGWTEAFFGQGTRLTVV.

A few counts support this clone. The V and J genes are TRBV2 and TRBJ2-1, with D unclear. Germline CDR1 SNHLY, CDR2 FYNNEI. Trimming removed 3 bases from V and 5 bases from J, with 23 bases in between. This CDR3 has 18 amino acids. CDR3 loop: CASSDPSFTSRRDNEQFF. CDR3 bases: TGTGCCAGCAGTGATCCGTCTTTTACCTCCCGTCGGGACAATGAGCAGTTCTTC.

The rearrangement joins TRBV9 to TRBJ2-7; D perhaps matches TRBD1 (5 bases). Germline V lookup: CDR1 SGDLS, CDR2 YYNGEE. Trimming took off 0 bases at V and 2 bases at J, with 12 bases between the two ends. The CDR3 contains 15 residues. For the CDR3, the DNA is TGTGCCAGCAGCGTAGGCTTTCAGGGCGCCTACGAGCAGTACTTC. It codes for CASSVGFQGAYEQYF.

The DNA for the CDR3 is TGCGCCAGCAGCATCACAGATGCAACTAATGAAAAACTGTTTTTT. It encodes CASSITDATNEKLFF. The chain recombines TRBV10-1 with TRBJ1-4, with D uncertain. Trimming shortened V by 6 bases and J by 0 bases, and 11 bases separated the two germline ends. Germline-derived CDR1 and CDR2 are WNHNN and SYGVQD (reference sequence). The CDR3 covers 15 residues.